This T cell receptor beta chain was retrieved from a study of Ad26.COV2.S vaccination and SARS-CoV-2 variants. The overall study: The study gave Ad26.COV2.S intramuscularly, once or twice 56 days apart.

Treatment indicated: some 20 received Ad26.COV2.S at low or high dose, single or two shots; several received placebo; per-sample allocation not given. Specimens were obtained on day 63 following the first vaccine or placebo injection. Notes on the study in general: The TCR-based breadth and depth measures might underestimate overall T cell responses.

The CDR3 is 17 amino acids. Germline V gene sequence: CDR1 SGHNT, CDR2 YENEEA. V lost 0 bases to trimming and J lost 1 base; unmatched junction nucleotides: 6. For this clone: Its antigen is not known.

The assay was immunoSEQ multiplex PCR, and TCRdb's table has in-frame clones only and misses some. The sample lists roughly 680,000 clones; about 89% were seen once. This specimen consisted of peripheral blood, obtained in a trial of Ad26.COV2.S vaccine versus placebo. This receptor was obtained from a person aged 18-60 years who received the Ad26.COV2.S COVID-19 vaccine or a placebo. This chain uses TRBV11-3 with TRBJ2-1; 7 bases are a match to TRBD2. CDR3 residues: CASSLDQDGRSYNEQFF. DNA for the CDR3: TGTGCCAGCAGCTTAGATCAGGACGGGAGGTCCTACAATGAGCAGTTCTTC.